Included here is one T cell receptor beta chain sequence, with context. No antigen is known for it. Germline V gene sequence: CDR1 LGHNA, CDR2 YNFKEQ. The CDR3 sequence is 17 residues long. This sample was included in a study of CXCR3-negative and CXCR3-positive naive CD8 T cells. Study-wide points: The study found that naive CXCR3-negative and CXCR3-positive cells shared TRBV-TRBJ usage, while memory cells differed. Memory CD8+ cells had much lower diversity, and both naive subsets had comparably high diversity.

In preparing the TRB cDNA libraries, 5' RACE with UMI labels was used. No DNA is given; TCRdb re-called the 5' RACE reads and lists each CDR3 protein once. This sample's clone table lists tens of thousands of distinct CDR3 sequences. This sequence originates from a human donor in good health. Some clones in this sample may be carry-over from other donors' samples. The V call is TRBV4-2, the J call TRBJ2-7; the D call of TRBD2 rests on TCRdb alone, since no DNA is present to check it. Sequences were obtained from memory CD8+ T cells from blood. This CDR3 reads CASSQEGVAGGFYEQYF.